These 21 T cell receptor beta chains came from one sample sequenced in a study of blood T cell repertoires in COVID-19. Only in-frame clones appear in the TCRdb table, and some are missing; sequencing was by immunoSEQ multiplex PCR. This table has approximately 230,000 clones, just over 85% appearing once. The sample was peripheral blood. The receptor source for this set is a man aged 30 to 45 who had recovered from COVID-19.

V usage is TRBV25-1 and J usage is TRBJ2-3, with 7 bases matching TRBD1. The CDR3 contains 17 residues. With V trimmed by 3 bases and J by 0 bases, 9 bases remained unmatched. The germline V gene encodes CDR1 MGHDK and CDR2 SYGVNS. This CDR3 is CASSEGTVTFSTDTQYF. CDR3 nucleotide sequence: TGTGCCAGCAGTGAGGGGACAGTCACCTTTAGCACAGATACGCAGTATTTT.

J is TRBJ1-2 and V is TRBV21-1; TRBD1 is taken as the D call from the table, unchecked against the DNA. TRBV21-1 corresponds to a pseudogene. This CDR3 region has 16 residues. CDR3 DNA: TGTGCCAGCAGCTCAAGGGGTTGGGGCTTACAAGACGGCTACACCTTC. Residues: CASSSRGWGLQDGYTF.

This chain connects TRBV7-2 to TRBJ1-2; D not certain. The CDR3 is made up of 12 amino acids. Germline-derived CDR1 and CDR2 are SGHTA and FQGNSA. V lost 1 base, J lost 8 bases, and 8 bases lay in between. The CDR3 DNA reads TGTGCCAGCAGCTTAGAACAGACAGGCTACACCTTC. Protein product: CASSLEQTGYTF.

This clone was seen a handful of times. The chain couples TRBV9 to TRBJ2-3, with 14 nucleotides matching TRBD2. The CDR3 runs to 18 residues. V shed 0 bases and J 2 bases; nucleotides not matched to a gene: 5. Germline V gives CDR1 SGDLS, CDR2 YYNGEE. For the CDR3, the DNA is TGTGCCAGCAGCGTAGCTGGGACTAGCGGGGGTTACACAGATACGCAGTATTTT. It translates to CASSVAGTSGGYTDTQYF.

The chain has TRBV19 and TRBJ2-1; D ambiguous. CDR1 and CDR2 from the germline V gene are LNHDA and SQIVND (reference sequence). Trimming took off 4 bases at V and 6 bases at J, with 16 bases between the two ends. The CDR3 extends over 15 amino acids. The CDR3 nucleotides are TGTGCCAGTAGTAGGGCACCAACGTCCCGCAATGAGCAGTTCTTC. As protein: CASSRAPTSRNEQFF. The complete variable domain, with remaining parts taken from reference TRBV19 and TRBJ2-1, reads DGGITQSPKYLFRKEGQNVTLSCEQNLNHDAMYWYRQDPGQGLRLIYYSQIVNDFQKGDIAEGYSVSREKKESFPLTVTSAQKNPTAFYLCASSRAPTSRNEQFFGPGTRLTVL.

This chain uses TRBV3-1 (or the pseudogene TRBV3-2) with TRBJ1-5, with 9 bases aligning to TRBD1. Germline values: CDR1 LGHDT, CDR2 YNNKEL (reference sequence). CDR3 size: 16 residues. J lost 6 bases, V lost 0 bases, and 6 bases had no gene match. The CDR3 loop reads CASSQDIGQGPQPQHF. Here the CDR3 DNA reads TGTGCCAGCAGCCAAGATATAGGACAGGGGCCTCAGCCCCAGCATTTT.

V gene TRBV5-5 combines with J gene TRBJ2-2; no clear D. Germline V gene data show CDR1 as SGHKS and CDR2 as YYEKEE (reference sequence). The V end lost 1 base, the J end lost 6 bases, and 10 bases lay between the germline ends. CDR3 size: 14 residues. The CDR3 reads CASSLQRGAGELFF. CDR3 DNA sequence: TGTGCCAGCAGCTTGCAGCGAGGAGCCGGGGAGCTGTTTTTT. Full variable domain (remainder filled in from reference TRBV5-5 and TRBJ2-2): DAGVTQSPTHLIKTRGQQVTLRCSPISGHKSVSWYQQVLGQGPQFIFQYYEKEERGRGNFPDRFSARQFPNYSSELNVNALLLGDSALYLCASSLQRGAGELFFGEGSRLTVL.

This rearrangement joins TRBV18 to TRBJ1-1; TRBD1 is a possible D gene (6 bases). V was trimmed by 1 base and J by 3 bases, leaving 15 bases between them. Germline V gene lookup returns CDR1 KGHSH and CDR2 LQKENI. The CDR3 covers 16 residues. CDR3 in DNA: TGTGCCAGCTCACCACAGGGCGGGCCAGGGGACACTGAAGCTTTCTTT. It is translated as CASSPQGGPGDTEAFF.

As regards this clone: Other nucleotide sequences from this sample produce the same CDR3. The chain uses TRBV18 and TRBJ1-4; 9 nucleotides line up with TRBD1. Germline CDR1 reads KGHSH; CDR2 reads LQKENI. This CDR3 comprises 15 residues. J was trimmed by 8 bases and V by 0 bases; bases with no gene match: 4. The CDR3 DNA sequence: TGTGCCAGCTCACCACCTGGACAGGGGAGGGAAAAACTGTTTTTT. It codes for CASSPPGQGREKLFF.

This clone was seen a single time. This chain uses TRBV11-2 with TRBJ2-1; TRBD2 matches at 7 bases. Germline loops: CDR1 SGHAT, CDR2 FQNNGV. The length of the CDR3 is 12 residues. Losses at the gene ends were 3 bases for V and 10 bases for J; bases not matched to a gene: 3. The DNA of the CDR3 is TGTGCCAGCAGCTTGACCGGGAGGGAGCAGTTCTTC. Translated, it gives CASSLTGREQFF.

CDR3 loop: CASKYLGGYGYTF. CDR3 bases: TGTGCCAGTAAATATTTAGGGGGTTATGGCTACACCTTC. The chain employs TRBV19 and TRBJ1-2; weak D call: TRBD1 (6 bases). Trimming pared 7 bases from V and 5 bases from J, leaving 14 bases between. Germline V gene lookup returns CDR1 LNHDA and CDR2 SQIVND (reference sequence). This CDR3 has 13 residues.

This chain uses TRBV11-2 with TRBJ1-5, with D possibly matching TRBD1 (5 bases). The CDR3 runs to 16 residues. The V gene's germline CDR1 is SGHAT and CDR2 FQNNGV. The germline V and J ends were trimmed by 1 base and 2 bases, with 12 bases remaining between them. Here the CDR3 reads CASSLAGGIRNQPQHF. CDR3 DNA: TGTGCCAGCAGCTTAGCCGGGGGGATACGCAATCAGCCCCAGCATTTT.

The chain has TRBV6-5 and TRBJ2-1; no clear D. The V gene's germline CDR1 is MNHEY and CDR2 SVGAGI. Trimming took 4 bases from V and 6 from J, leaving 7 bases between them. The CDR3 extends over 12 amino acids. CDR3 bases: TGTGCCAGCAGTTCACTGGTCAATGAGCAGTTCTTC. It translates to CASSSLVNEQFF.

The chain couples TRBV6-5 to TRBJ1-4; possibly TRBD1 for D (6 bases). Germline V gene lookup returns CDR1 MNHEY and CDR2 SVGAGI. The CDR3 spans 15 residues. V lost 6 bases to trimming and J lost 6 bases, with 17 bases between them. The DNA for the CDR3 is TGTGCCAGCAGCCCGGGGGGGACATATGATGAAAAACTGTTTTTT. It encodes CASSPGGTYDEKLFF.

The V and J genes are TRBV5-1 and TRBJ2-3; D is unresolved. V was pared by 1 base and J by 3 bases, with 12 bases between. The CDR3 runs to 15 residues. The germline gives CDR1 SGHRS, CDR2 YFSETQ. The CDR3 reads CASSLSGVWTDTQYF. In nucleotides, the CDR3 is TGCGCCAGCAGCTTGTCGGGTGTCTGGACAGATACGCAGTATTTT. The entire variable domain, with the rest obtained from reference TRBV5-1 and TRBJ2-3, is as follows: KAGVTQTPRYLIKTRGQQVTLSCSPISGHRSVSWYQQTPGQGLQFLFEYFSETQRNKGNFPGRFSGRQFSNSRSEMNVSTLELGDSALYLCASSLSGVWTDTQYFGPGTRLTVL.

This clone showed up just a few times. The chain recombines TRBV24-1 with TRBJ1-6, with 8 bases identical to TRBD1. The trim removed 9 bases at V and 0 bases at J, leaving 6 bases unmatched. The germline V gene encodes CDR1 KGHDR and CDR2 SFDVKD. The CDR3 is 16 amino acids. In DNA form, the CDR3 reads TGTGCCACCCTACAGGGGGACGGCTCCTATAATTCACCCCTCCACTTT. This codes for CATLQGDGSYNSPLHF.

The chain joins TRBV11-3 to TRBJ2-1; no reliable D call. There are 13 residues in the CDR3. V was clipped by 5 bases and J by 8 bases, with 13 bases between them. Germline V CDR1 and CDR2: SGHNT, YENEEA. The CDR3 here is CASSERHPDEQFF. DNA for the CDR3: TGTGCCAGCAGCGAGAGACACCCAGATGAGCAGTTCTTC.

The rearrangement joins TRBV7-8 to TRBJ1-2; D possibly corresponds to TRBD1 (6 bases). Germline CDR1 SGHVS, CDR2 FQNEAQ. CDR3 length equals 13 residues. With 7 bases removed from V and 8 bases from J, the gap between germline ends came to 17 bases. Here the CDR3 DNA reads TGTGCCAGCACCGACAGGTGGGCTAGAGGCTACACCTTC. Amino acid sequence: CASTDRWARGYTF.

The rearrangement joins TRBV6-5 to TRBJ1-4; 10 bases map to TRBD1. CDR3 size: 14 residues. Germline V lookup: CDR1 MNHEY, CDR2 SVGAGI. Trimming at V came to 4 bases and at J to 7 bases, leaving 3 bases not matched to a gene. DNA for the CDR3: TGTGCCAGCAGTTCCGGACAGGGGGGTGAAAAACTGTTTTTT. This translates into CASSSGQGGEKLFF.

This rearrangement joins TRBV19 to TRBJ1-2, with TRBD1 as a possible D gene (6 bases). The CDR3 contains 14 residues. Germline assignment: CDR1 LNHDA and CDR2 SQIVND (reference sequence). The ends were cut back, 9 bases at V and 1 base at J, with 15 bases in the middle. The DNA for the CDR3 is TGTGCCAGCATACAGGGAGTGCGTAACTATGGCTACACCTTC. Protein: CASIQGVRNYGYTF.

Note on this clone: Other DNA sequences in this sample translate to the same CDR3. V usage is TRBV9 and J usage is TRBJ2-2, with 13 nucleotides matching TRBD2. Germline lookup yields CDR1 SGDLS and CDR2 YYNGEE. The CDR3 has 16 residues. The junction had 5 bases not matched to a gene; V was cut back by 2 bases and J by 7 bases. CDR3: CASSVALAGGVGELFF. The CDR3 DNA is TGTGCCAGCAGCGTGGCACTAGCGGGGGGGGTCGGGGAGCTGTTTTTT.